Sequencing of this T cell receptor (beta chain) was carried out in a study of tumor T cells in aggressive B-cell lymphoma. Method: immunoSEQ multiplex PCR; TCRdb's copy keeps in-frame clones and lacks some. The table records 2,500 to 3,000 clones, approximately 91% of them present only once. This CDR3 has 14 residues. Germline assignment: CDR1 SQVTM and CDR2 ANQGSEA. Losses at the gene ends were 7 bases for V and 6 bases for J; bases not matched to a gene: 6. This receptor was taken from an adult with diffuse large B cell lymphoma. The sequenced sample was tumor tissue. This chain links TRBV29-1 with TRBJ1-6, with TRBD1 identical over 10 bases. The CDR3 bases are TGCAGCGCCCGGACAGGGGGGAGTAATTCACCCCTCCACTTT. Amino acids: CSARTGGSNSPLHF.